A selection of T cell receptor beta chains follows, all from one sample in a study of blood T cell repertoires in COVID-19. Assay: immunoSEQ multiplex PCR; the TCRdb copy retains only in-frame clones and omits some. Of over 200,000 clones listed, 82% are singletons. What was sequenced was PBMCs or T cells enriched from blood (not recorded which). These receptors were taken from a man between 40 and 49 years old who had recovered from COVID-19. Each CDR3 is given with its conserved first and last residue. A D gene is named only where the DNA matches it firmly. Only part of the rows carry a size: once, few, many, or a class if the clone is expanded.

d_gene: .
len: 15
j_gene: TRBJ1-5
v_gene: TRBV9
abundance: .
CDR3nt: TGTGCCAGCAGCGTCGGGGGGAGGGCACGGCAGCCCCAGCATTTT
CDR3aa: CASSVGGRARQPQHF

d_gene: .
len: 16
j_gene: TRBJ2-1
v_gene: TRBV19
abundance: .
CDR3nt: TGTGCCACCTTCCCCGAAACTGGCCAGAGGCACAATGAGCAGTTCTTC
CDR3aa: CATFPETGQRHNEQFF

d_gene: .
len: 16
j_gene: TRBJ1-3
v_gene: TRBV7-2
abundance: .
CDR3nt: TGTGCCAGCAGCTTAGGTACCATTAGCTCTGGAAACACCATATATTTT
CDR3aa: CASSLGTISSGNTIYF

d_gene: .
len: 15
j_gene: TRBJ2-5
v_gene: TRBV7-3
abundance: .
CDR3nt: TGTGCCAGCAGCTTTGCGGGTGCTCAGGGGGAGACCCAGTACTTC
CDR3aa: CASSFAGAQGETQYF

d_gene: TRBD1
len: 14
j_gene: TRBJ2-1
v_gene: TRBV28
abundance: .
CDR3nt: TGTGCCAGCAGTTCCGGGACAGGACCGAATGAGCAGTTCTTC
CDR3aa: CASSSGTGPNEQFF

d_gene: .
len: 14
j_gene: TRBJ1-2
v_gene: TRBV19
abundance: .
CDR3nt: TGTGCCACGAACCAGGGTCCCGCGGGGAAGGGCTACACCTTC
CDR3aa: CATNQGPAGKGYTF

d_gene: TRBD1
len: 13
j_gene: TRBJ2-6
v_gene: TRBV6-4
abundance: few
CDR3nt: TGTGCCAGCAGACAGGGGACAGGCAACGTCCTGACTTTC
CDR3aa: CASRQGTGNVLTF

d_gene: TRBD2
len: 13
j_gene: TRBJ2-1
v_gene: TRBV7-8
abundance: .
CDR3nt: TGTGCCAGCAGCACTAGCGGGAGCCATGAGCAGTTCTTC
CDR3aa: CASSTSGSHEQFF

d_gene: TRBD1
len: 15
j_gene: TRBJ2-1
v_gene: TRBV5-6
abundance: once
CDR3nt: TGTGCCAGCAGCTTAAGACGGACAGGGTTGGATGAGCAGTTCTTC
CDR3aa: CASSLRRTGLDEQFF

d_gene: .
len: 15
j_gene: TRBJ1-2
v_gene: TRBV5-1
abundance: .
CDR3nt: TGCGCCAGCAGCTTAACCTACGACAAGGGGTATGGCTACACCTTC
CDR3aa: CASSLTYDKGYGYTF

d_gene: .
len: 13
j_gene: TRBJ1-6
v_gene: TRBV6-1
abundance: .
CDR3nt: TGTGCCAGCAGTGAAATGAGGAATTCACCCCTCCACTTT
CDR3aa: CASSEMRNSPLHF

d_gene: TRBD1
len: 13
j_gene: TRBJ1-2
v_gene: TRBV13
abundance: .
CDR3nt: TGTGCCAGCAGCTTTACAGGGGACTATGGCTACACCTTC
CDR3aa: CASSFTGDYGYTF

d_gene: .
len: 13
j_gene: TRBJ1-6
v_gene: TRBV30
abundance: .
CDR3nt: TGTGCCTGGAGTGTTCGGTCCAATTCACCCCTCCACTTT
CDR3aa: CAWSVRSNSPLHF

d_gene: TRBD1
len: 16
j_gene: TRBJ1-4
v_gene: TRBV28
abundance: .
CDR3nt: TGTGCCAGCAGTTTAAGGGGGCAGACACTTAATGAAAAACTGTTTTTT
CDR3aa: CASSLRGQTLNEKLFF

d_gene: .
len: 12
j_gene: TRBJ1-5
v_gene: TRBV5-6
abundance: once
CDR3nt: TGTGCCAGCAGCTCCAGGAATCAGCCCCAGCATTTT
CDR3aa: CASSSRNQPQHF

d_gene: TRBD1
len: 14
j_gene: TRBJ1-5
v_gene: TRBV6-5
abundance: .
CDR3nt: TGTGCCAGCAGAACCGGGACAGGGTCCCAGCCCCAGCATTTT
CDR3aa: CASRTGTGSQPQHF

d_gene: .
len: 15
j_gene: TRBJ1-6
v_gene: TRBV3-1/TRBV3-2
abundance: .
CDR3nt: TGTGCCAGCAGCCAAGCGACAGCCCGGAATTCACCCCTCCACTTT
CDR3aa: CASSQATARNSPLHF

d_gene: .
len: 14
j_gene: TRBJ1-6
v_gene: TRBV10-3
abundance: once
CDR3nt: TGTGCCATCAGTGAGGGCGGCTATAATTCACCCCTCCACTTT
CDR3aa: CAISEGGYNSPLHF

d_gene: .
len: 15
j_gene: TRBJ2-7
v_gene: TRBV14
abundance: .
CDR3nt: TGTGCCAGCAGCTCAAATCCAGGGGCTTTCTACGAGCAGTACTTC
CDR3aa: CASSSNPGAFYEQYF

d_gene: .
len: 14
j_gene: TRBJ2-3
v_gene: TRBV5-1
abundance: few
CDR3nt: TGCGCCAGCAGCTTGGGCACGGGAGCAGATACGCAGTATTTT
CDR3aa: CASSLGTGADTQYF

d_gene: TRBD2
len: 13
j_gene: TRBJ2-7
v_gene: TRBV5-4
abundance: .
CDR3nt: TGTGCCAGCAGCGGCGGACTAGCGAGCGAGCAGTACTTC
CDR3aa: CASSGGLASEQYF

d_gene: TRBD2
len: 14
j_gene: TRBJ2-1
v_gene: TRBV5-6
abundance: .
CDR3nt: TGTGCCAGCAGCGAAAGCGGGAGGGACAATGAGCAGTTCTTC
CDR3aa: CASSESGRDNEQFF

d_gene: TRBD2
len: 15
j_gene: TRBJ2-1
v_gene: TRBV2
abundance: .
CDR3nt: TGTGCCAGCAAACCGTCTAGCGGGAGGGCCTCTGAGCAGTTCTTC
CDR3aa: CASKPSSGRASEQFF

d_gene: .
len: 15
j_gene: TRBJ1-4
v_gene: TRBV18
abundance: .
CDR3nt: TGTGCCAGCTCACCACCTTCGAGGCCTAATGAAAAACTGTTTTTT
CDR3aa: CASSPPSRPNEKLFF

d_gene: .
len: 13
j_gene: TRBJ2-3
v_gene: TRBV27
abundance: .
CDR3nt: TGTGCCAGCAGTTTGAGCAGCACAGATACGCAGTATTTT
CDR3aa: CASSLSSTDTQYF

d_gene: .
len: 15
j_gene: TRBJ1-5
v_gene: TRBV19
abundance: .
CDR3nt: TGTGCCAGTAGTATGAGGAGGGACAGCAATCAGCCCCAGCATTTT
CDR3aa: CASSMRRDSNQPQHF

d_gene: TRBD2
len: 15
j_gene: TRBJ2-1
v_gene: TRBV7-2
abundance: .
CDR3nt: TGTGCCAGCACTTTGACCGGGACTAGCAACAATGAGCAGTTCTTC
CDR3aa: CASTLTGTSNNEQFF

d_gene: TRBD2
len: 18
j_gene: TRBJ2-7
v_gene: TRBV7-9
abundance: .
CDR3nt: TGTGCCAGCAGCTTAGCGATGATTTTAGGCGGGGGCTCCTACGAGCAGTACTTC
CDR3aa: CASSLAMILGGGSYEQYF

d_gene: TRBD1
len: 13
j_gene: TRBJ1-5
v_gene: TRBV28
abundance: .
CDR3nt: TGTGCCAGCACAGGGGGCAGCAATCAGCCCCAGCATTTT
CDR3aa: CASTGGSNQPQHF

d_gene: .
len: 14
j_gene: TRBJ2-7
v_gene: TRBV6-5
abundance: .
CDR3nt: TGTGCCAGCCGAAGAAGCGGAGTCTCCTACGAGCAGTACTTC
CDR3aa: CASRRSGVSYEQYF

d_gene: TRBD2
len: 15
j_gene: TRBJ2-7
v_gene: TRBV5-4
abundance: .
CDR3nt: TGTGCCAGCAGGACGGGCACGGGAGGGACGTACGAGCAGTACTTC
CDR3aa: CASRTGTGGTYEQYF

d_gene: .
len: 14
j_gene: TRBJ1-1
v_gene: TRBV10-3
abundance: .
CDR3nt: TGTGCCATCAGTGAGTCCGGCAGGGACACTGAAGCTTTCTTT
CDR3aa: CAISESGRDTEAFF

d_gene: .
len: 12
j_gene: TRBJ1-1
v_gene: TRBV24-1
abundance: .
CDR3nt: TGTGCCACCAGTGATCCGGGGACAGAAGCTTTCTTT
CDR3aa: CATSDPGTEAFF

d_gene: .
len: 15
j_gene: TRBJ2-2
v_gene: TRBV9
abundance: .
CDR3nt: TGTGCCAGCAGCGTGTCAGTGTCGAACACCGGGGAGCTGTTTTTT
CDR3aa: CASSVSVSNTGELFF

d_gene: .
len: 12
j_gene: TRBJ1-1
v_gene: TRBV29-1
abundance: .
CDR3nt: TGCAGCGTTGGACGGACAACGACTGAAGCTTTCTTT
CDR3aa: CSVGRTTTEAFF

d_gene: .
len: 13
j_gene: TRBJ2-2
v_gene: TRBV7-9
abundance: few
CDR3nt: TGTGCCAATTTACGGGGATCCACCGGGGAGCTGTTTTTT
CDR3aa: CANLRGSTGELFF

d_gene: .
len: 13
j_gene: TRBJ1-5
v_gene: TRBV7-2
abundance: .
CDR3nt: TGTGCCAGCGGACGACAGGCGGGAGAGCCCCAGCATTTT
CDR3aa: CASGRQAGEPQHF

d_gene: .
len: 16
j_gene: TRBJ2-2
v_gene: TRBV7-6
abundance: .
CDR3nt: TGTGCCAGCAGTCTCCTCCCCCAGGCTAACACCGGGGAGCTGTTTTTT
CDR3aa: CASSLLPQANTGELFF

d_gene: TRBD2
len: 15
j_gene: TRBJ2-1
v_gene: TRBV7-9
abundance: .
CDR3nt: TGTGCCAGCAGCTTAGTAGCGGGGGGAACTAATGAGCAGTTCTTC
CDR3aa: CASSLVAGGTNEQFF

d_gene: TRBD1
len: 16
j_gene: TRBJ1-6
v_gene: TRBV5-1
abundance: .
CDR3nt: TGCGCCAGCAGCCTTAGGGGACAGGGGGATAATTCACCCCTCCACTTT
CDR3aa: CASSLRGQGDNSPLHF

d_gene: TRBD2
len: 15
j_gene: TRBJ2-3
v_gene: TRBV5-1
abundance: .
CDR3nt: TGCGCCAGCAGCTTGGAACTAGCGGGGGCAGATACGCAGTATTTT
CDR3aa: CASSLELAGADTQYF

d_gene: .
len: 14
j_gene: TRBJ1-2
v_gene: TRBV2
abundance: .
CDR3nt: TGTGCCAGCAGAGCTAGGGGGGGCGATTTTGGCTACACCTTC
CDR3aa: CASRARGGDFGYTF

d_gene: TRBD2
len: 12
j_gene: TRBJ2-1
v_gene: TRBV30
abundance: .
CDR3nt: TGTGCCTGGAACTGGGGGGGGAATGAGCAGTTCTTC
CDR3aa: CAWNWGGNEQFF

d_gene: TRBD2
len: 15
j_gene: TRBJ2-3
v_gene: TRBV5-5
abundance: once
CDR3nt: TGTGCCAGCAGTTTCCGACTAGCGGGAACTGTTTCGCAGTATTTT
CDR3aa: CASSFRLAGTVSQYF

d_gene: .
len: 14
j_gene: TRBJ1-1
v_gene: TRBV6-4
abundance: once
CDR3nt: TGTGCCAGCAGTGACTCAGGGGAGAACACTGAAGCTTTCTTT
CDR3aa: CASSDSGENTEAFF

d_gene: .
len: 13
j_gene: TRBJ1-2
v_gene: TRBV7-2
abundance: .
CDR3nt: TGTGCCAGCAGCTTAAACAGTTACTATGGCTACACCTTC
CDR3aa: CASSLNSYYGYTF

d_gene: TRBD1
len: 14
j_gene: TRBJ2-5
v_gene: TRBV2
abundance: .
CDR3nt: TGTGCCAGCCGCTCCGGGACAGGGCAGGAGACCCAGTACTTC
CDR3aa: CASRSGTGQETQYF

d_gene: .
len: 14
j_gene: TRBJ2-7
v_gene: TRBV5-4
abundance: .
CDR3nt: TGTGCCAGCAGCCGGCCGGGTGCACATTACGAGCAGTACTTC
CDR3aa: CASSRPGAHYEQYF